A selection of T cell receptor beta chains follows, all from one sample in a study of T cells in localized non-small cell lung cancer. Libraries were prepared by immunoSEQ multiplex PCR; TCRdb keeps only in-frame clonotypes and omits some of them. Among about 33,000 clones listed, approximately 80% were seen once. Sequenced here: peripheral blood, sampled before any cancer treatment. The source is a male donor older than 55 with stage II squamous cell lung carcinoma. CDR3s include the opening cysteine and the closing phenylalanine or tryptophan. Fields, in order: D gene, V gene, J gene, clone size, CDR3 protein, CDR3 DNA. The D gene is left open where the match is weak. Some rows have no size entry. The others give once, few or many, or a class for an expanded clone.

TRBD1,TRBV7-8,TRBJ1-1,.,CASKQGVNTEAFF,TGTGCCAGCAAACAGGGGGTGAACACTGAAGCTTTCTTT
.,TRBV6-5,TRBJ1-2,.,CATLQTFPYGYTF,TGTGCCACCTTACAGACCTTTCCATATGGCTACACCTTC
.,TRBV19,TRBJ2-3,once,CASSTLLAAPWDTQYF,TGTGCCAGTAGTACCCTTCTCGCGGCCCCCTGGGATACGCAGTATTTT
.,TRBV14,TRBJ1-1,once,CASSQDLAAGNTEAFF,TGTGCCAGCAGCCAAGATCTTGCGGCTGGGAACACTGAAGCTTTCTTT
TRBD2,TRBV5-6,TRBJ2-7,.,CASSFGLAGEIHEQYF,TGTGCCAGCAGCTTTGGACTAGCGGGAGAAATCCACGAGCAGTACTTC
.,TRBV27,TRBJ1-3,.,CASSSTASGNTIYF,TGTGCCAGCAGTTCGACGGCCTCTGGAAACACCATATATTTT
TRBD1,TRBV4-1,TRBJ2-5,.,CASSLYPPGQTQETQYF,TGCGCCAGCAGCCTATACCCTCCGGGACAGACCCAAGAGACCCAGTACTTC
.,TRBV6-6,TRBJ2-7,once,CASSTQGYEQYF,TGTGCCAGCAGTACGCAGGGCTACGAGCAGTACTTC
.,TRBV23-1,TRBJ1-5,.,CASTEPGYQRSNQPQHF,TGCGCCAGCACCGAACCGGGCTACCAACGGAGCAATCAGCCCCAGCATTTT
.,TRBV7-9,TRBJ1-2,.,CASSFLGNSGGGYTF,TGTGCCAGCAGCTTTCTCGGAAACAGTGGTGGTGGCTACACCTTC
TRBD2,TRBV5-4,TRBJ2-7,once,CASSQHPTGGEQYF,TGTGCCAGCAGCCAACACCCCACGGGGGGTGAGCAGTACTTC
TRBD1,TRBV5-1,TRBJ2-7,.,CASSLSTGPLHEQYF,TGCGCCAGCAGCCTCTCGACAGGGCCCCTCCACGAGCAGTACTTC
.,TRBV6-5,TRBJ2-7,once,CASSYSRDSQQYF,TGTGCCAGCAGTTACTCGAGGGACTCACAGCAGTACTTC
.,TRBV4-1,TRBJ2-1,.,CASSLTVARTSYNEQFF,TGCGCCAGCAGCCTAACAGTCGCGCGTACCTCCTACAATGAGCAGTTCTTC
.,TRBV19,TRBJ1-2,.,CASSIVPGDRSYTF,TGTGCCAGTAGTATAGTCCCAGGGGATCGGAGCTACACCTTC
.,TRBV7-2,TRBJ2-7,.,CASSLGLGYEQYF,TGTGCCAGCAGCTTAGGCCTCGGATACGAGCAGTACTTC
.,TRBV7-2,TRBJ2-2,.,CASPDTGELFF,TGTGCCAGCCCCGACACCGGGGAGCTGTTTTTT
TRBD1,TRBV7-2,TRBJ2-1,.,CASSFRTGGENEQFF,TGTGCCAGCAGCTTTAGGACAGGGGGAGAGAATGAGCAGTTCTTC
.,TRBV28,TRBJ1-2,.,CASSLSGANGYTF,TGTGCCAGCAGTTTATCAGGGGCGAATGGCTACACCTTC
.,TRBV28,TRBJ2-4,.,CASAGSELAKNIQYF,TGTGCCAGCGCCGGATCCGAATTAGCCAAAAACATTCAGTACTTC
.,TRBV6-5,TRBJ2-1,.,CASSYRLEQFF,TGTGCCAGCAGTTACAGACTAGAGCAGTTCTTC
.,TRBV2,TRBJ2-7,.,CASSPPTGIPYEQYF,TGTGCCAGCAGTCCTCCCACAGGGATACCCTACGAGCAGTACTTC
.,TRBV5-8,TRBJ1-1,many,CASSLPGRTEAFF,TGTGCCAGCAGCCTCCCGGGGCGGACTGAAGCTTTCTTT